These T cell receptor beta chains were read from a single sample in a study of shared clonotypes between healthy human individuals. TCRdb's copy holds only in-frame clones and misses some; the assay was immunoSEQ multiplex PCR. The table lists roughly 2.6 million clones, 90% to 95% of them singletons. The sequenced sample consisted of naive CD4+ T cells sorted from blood. The receptor source for this set is a man aged 18 to 29 in good health. Each CDR3 is given with its conserved first and last residue. Each record gives: CDR3 DNA, CDR3 protein, J gene, V gene, D gene, clone size. A D gene is named only where the DNA matches it firmly. Some rows have no size entry. The others give once, few or many, or a class for an expanded clone.

CDR3nt: TGTGCCAGCAGCTTGGGGGGCTCCACAGATACGCAGTATTTT; CDR3aa: CASSLGGSTDTQYF; j_gene: TRBJ2-3; v_gene: TRBV11-3; d_gene: NA; abundance: NA
CDR3nt: TGTGCCAGCTCACCAACTCATAGCTCCTACGAGCAGTACTTC; CDR3aa: CASSPTHSSYEQYF; j_gene: TRBJ2-7; v_gene: TRBV18; d_gene: NA; abundance: NA
CDR3nt: TGTGCCACCTGTCCTGGCCCGGGACAGGGGCCTGATGAGCAGTTCTTC; CDR3aa: CATCPGPGQGPDEQFF; j_gene: TRBJ2-1; v_gene: TRBV21-1; d_gene: NA; abundance: NA
CDR3nt: TGTGCCAGCAGGGGTCAGGGACAGGGGGGCCAGCCCCAGCATTTT; CDR3aa: CASRGQGQGGQPQHF; j_gene: TRBJ1-5; v_gene: TRBV6-5; d_gene: TRBD1; abundance: NA
CDR3nt: TGTGCCAGTATTGGACAGGGGAAGAACACTGAAGCTTTCTTT; CDR3aa: CASIGQGKNTEAFF; j_gene: TRBJ1-1; v_gene: TRBV19; d_gene: TRBD1; abundance: NA
CDR3nt: TGTGCCAGCAGTGAAATAGGTGGGAACAATGAGCAGTTCTTC; CDR3aa: CASSEIGGNNEQFF; j_gene: TRBJ2-1; v_gene: TRBV27; d_gene: NA; abundance: NA
CDR3nt: TGTGCCAGCTCACCTCCGGGACAGGAGAAGGAGACCCAGTACTTC; CDR3aa: CASSPPGQEKETQYF; j_gene: TRBJ2-5; v_gene: TRBV18; d_gene: TRBD1; abundance: NA
CDR3nt: TGTGCCAGCAGTTTAGGACTAGCGGGGGGCCTCGTGATCTTC; CDR3aa: CASSLGLAGGLVIF; j_gene: TRBJ2-1; v_gene: TRBV6-5; d_gene: TRBD2; abundance: NA
CDR3nt: TGTGCCAGCAGTGAACAGCGGGGGGGCCGGGAGACCCAGTACTTC; CDR3aa: CASSEQRGGRETQYF; j_gene: TRBJ2-5; v_gene: TRBV2; d_gene: TRBD2; abundance: once
CDR3nt: TGTGCCAGCAGCTCCAGGGGGGGCACCGGGGAGCTGTTTTTT; CDR3aa: CASSSRGGTGELFF; j_gene: TRBJ2-2; v_gene: TRBV11-2; d_gene: NA; abundance: NA
CDR3nt: TGTGCCAGCAGCCCCAATGGCGACAGGCCTAACTATGGCTACACCTTC; CDR3aa: CASSPNGDRPNYGYTF; j_gene: TRBJ1-2; v_gene: TRBV5-6; d_gene: NA; abundance: NA
CDR3nt: TGTGCCAGGGCCGATAACACCGGGGAGCTGTTTTTT; CDR3aa: CARADNTGELFF; j_gene: TRBJ2-2; v_gene: TRBV7-2; d_gene: NA; abundance: NA
CDR3nt: TGTGCCATCAGTGAGAGCCCAGCTACTGAAGCTTTCTTT; CDR3aa: CAISESPATEAFF; j_gene: TRBJ1-1; v_gene: TRBV10-3; d_gene: NA; abundance: once
CDR3nt: TGTGCCACTGGGAGAAGGTTTAGAAATGAGCAGTTCTTC; CDR3aa: CATGRRFRNEQFF; j_gene: TRBJ2-1; v_gene: TRBV6-5; d_gene: NA; abundance: once
CDR3nt: TGTGCCAGCAGCGTAGCGCGGGGTCGGGATGAGCAGTTCTTC; CDR3aa: CASSVARGRDEQFF; j_gene: TRBJ2-1; v_gene: TRBV9; d_gene: NA; abundance: once
CDR3nt: TGTGCCAGCAGCTTAAGCTCAAGCCAAGAGACCCAGTACTTC; CDR3aa: CASSLSSSQETQYF; j_gene: TRBJ2-5; v_gene: TRBV7-9; d_gene: NA; abundance: NA
CDR3nt: TGCGCCAGCAGCCGGGGGTGGGGGCGGGAGTCTGATGAGCAGTTCTTC; CDR3aa: CASSRGWGRESDEQFF; j_gene: TRBJ2-1; v_gene: TRBV4-1; d_gene: NA; abundance: NA
CDR3nt: TGCGCCAGCAGCTTGGCCACAGACTATAATTCACCCCTCCACTTT; CDR3aa: CASSLATDYNSPLHF; j_gene: TRBJ1-6; v_gene: TRBV5-1; d_gene: NA; abundance: NA
CDR3nt: TGTGCCAGCAGTTACTCGGGGGGCCAGGCAGATACGCAGTATTTT; CDR3aa: CASSYSGGQADTQYF; j_gene: TRBJ2-3; v_gene: TRBV6-6; d_gene: NA; abundance: NA
CDR3nt: TGTGCCAGCAGCTGGGTCCCGAACACTGAAGCTTTCTTT; CDR3aa: CASSWVPNTEAFF; j_gene: TRBJ1-1; v_gene: TRBV7-3; d_gene: NA; abundance: NA
CDR3nt: TGTGCCAGCAGTTCTTTAAGCTCTGGGGCCAACGTCCTGACTTTC; CDR3aa: CASSSLSSGANVLTF; j_gene: TRBJ2-6; v_gene: TRBV27; d_gene: NA; abundance: once
CDR3nt: TGCGCCAGCAGTGACTGGGGCCAAGAGACCCAGTACTTC; CDR3aa: CASSDWGQETQYF; j_gene: TRBJ2-5; v_gene: TRBV10-1; d_gene: NA; abundance: NA
CDR3nt: TGTGCCAGCAGTGGCCAGGTGGACAATCAGCCCCAGCATTTT; CDR3aa: CASSGQVDNQPQHF; j_gene: TRBJ1-5; v_gene: TRBV6-1; d_gene: NA; abundance: NA
CDR3nt: TGCGCCAGCAGCTTGGGACTAACCAGAAACACCGGGGAGCTGTTTTTT; CDR3aa: CASSLGLTRNTGELFF; j_gene: TRBJ2-2; v_gene: TRBV5-1; d_gene: NA; abundance: NA
CDR3nt: TGTGCCAGTAGGGTCCAGGGGGCTCAGCCCCAGCATTTT; CDR3aa: CASRVQGAQPQHF; j_gene: TRBJ1-5; v_gene: TRBV19; d_gene: TRBD1; abundance: NA
CDR3nt: TGTGCCAGCTCATCGGGACTAGCGGGGGCTGATACGCAGTATTTT; CDR3aa: CASSSGLAGADTQYF; j_gene: TRBJ2-3; v_gene: TRBV18; d_gene: TRBD2; abundance: NA
CDR3nt: TGTGCCACCTCCTCCCTTTCTGCGGGAGAAGAGACCCAGTACTTC; CDR3aa: CATSSLSAGEETQYF; j_gene: TRBJ2-5; v_gene: TRBV6-1; d_gene: TRBD2; abundance: NA
CDR3nt: TGTGCCAGCAGCTTCGATGGACAGGCAAAAGTCTATGGCTACACCTTC; CDR3aa: CASSFDGQAKVYGYTF; j_gene: TRBJ1-2; v_gene: TRBV5-4; d_gene: TRBD1; abundance: NA
CDR3nt: TGTGCCATCAGTGAGCCGGGATACACCGGGGAGCTGTTTTTT; CDR3aa: CAISEPGYTGELFF; j_gene: TRBJ2-2; v_gene: TRBV10-3; d_gene: NA; abundance: once
CDR3nt: TGTGCCAGCAGCGCCGGACAGGGCCCCTACGAGCAGTACTTC; CDR3aa: CASSAGQGPYEQYF; j_gene: TRBJ2-7; v_gene: TRBV5-6; d_gene: TRBD1; abundance: NA
CDR3nt: TGTGCCAGCAGCTCGCCGGGACTAGCGGGAGGCTACGAGCAGTACTTC; CDR3aa: CASSSPGLAGGYEQYF; j_gene: TRBJ2-7; v_gene: TRBV7-2; d_gene: TRBD2; abundance: NA
CDR3nt: TGTGCCAGCAGCGCCTTTTCCGGGACAGGGGGCAACGAGCAGTACTTC; CDR3aa: CASSAFSGTGGNEQYF; j_gene: TRBJ2-7; v_gene: TRBV5-4; d_gene: TRBD1; abundance: NA
CDR3nt: TGTGCCCGGTGGATCGGGGAGACCCAGTACTTC; CDR3aa: CARWIGETQYF; j_gene: TRBJ2-5; v_gene: TRBV27; d_gene: NA; abundance: NA
CDR3nt: TGTGCCAGTAGTATTTGGCAGGGCCAAGAGACCCAGTACTTC; CDR3aa: CASSIWQGQETQYF; j_gene: TRBJ2-5; v_gene: TRBV19; d_gene: NA; abundance: NA
CDR3nt: TGTGCCAGCAGTTCAATGACAGGGGGCTTTGGCTACACCTTC; CDR3aa: CASSSMTGGFGYTF; j_gene: TRBJ1-2; v_gene: TRBV28; d_gene: TRBD1; abundance: NA
CDR3nt: TGTGCCAGCAGCCCATTCGACGGGAACACTGAAGCTTTCTTT; CDR3aa: CASSPFDGNTEAFF; j_gene: TRBJ1-1; v_gene: TRBV11-2; d_gene: NA; abundance: few
CDR3nt: TGTGCCAGCAGCTTAGGACCCTATGGCTACACCTTC; CDR3aa: CASSLGPYGYTF; j_gene: TRBJ1-2; v_gene: TRBV13; d_gene: NA; abundance: NA
CDR3nt: TGTGCCAGCAGTGATGGGAGTTGGGGAGCCGGCGAGCAGTACTTC; CDR3aa: CASSDGSWGAGEQYF; j_gene: TRBJ2-7; v_gene: TRBV6-1; d_gene: NA; abundance: NA
CDR3nt: TGTGCCAGCAGCCCGATTGACAGGGGGAACACTGAAGCTTTCTTT; CDR3aa: CASSPIDRGNTEAFF; j_gene: TRBJ1-1; v_gene: TRBV7-8; d_gene: TRBD1; abundance: NA
CDR3nt: TGTGCCAGCAGCTTGTTGGGAATCCAAGAGACCCAGTACTTC; CDR3aa: CASSLLGIQETQYF; j_gene: TRBJ2-5; v_gene: TRBV5-6; d_gene: NA; abundance: NA
CDR3nt: TGTGCCACCAGCAAGCCGGGACTAGCGGACTCGAACACCGGGGAGCTGTTTTTT; CDR3aa: CATSKPGLADSNTGELFF; j_gene: TRBJ2-2; v_gene: TRBV15; d_gene: TRBD2; abundance: NA
CDR3nt: TGTGCCATCAGTGAAAACAATGAGCAGTTCTTC; CDR3aa: CAISENNEQFF; j_gene: TRBJ2-1; v_gene: TRBV10-3; d_gene: NA; abundance: NA
CDR3nt: TGTGCCAGTACCAAGACAGGGATTGACACTGAAGCTTTCTTT; CDR3aa: CASTKTGIDTEAFF; j_gene: TRBJ1-1; v_gene: TRBV19; d_gene: TRBD1; abundance: NA
CDR3nt: TGTGCCAGCAGTTACTCAGGGTTTAGCAATCAGCCCCAGCATTTT; CDR3aa: CASSYSGFSNQPQHF; j_gene: TRBJ1-5; v_gene: TRBV6-6; d_gene: NA; abundance: NA
CDR3nt: TGTGCCAGCAGCAAATTAAGGGGGACAAACAGTTCACCCCTCCACTTT; CDR3aa: CASSKLRGTNSSPLHF; j_gene: TRBJ1-6; v_gene: TRBV6-6; d_gene: NA; abundance: NA
CDR3nt: TGTGCCAGCGGCGGGCGGGAACGGTCCTACGAGCAGTACTTC; CDR3aa: CASGGRERSYEQYF; j_gene: TRBJ2-7; v_gene: TRBV7-2; d_gene: NA; abundance: NA
CDR3nt: TGTGCCAGCAGCTTGGCAGGGCCGTCGAATGAGCAGTTCTTC; CDR3aa: CASSLAGPSNEQFF; j_gene: TRBJ2-1; v_gene: TRBV11-1; d_gene: NA; abundance: NA
CDR3nt: TGTGCCTGGAGTGTACTAGGGGCTAATGAAAAACTGTTTTTT; CDR3aa: CAWSVLGANEKLFF; j_gene: TRBJ1-4; v_gene: TRBV30; d_gene: NA; abundance: NA
CDR3nt: TGCGCCAGCCGGGCCCGGGACAGTCCTAACTATGGCTACACCTTC; CDR3aa: CASRARDSPNYGYTF; j_gene: TRBJ1-2; v_gene: TRBV5-1; d_gene: TRBD1; abundance: NA
CDR3nt: TGCGCCAGCAGCCAAACAGGGTCGAATGGCTACACCTTC; CDR3aa: CASSQTGSNGYTF; j_gene: TRBJ1-2; v_gene: TRBV4-3; d_gene: NA; abundance: few
CDR3nt: TGTGCCTGGAGTGTACTCAGGGATGGTGGCTACACCTTC; CDR3aa: CAWSVLRDGGYTF; j_gene: TRBJ1-2; v_gene: TRBV30; d_gene: NA; abundance: NA
CDR3nt: TGTGCCAGCAGCTTAGGCCCAGGGTACACCGGGGAGCTGTTTTTT; CDR3aa: CASSLGPGYTGELFF; j_gene: TRBJ2-2; v_gene: TRBV7-9; d_gene: NA; abundance: NA
CDR3nt: TGCAGCGTGACCGGACAGGGAGGGACTGAAGCTTTCTTT; CDR3aa: CSVTGQGGTEAFF; j_gene: TRBJ1-1; v_gene: TRBV29-1; d_gene: TRBD1; abundance: NA
CDR3nt: TGTGCCAGCAGTTTAGGGACTAGCGGATGGTCTACCTACAATGAGCAGTTCTTC; CDR3aa: CASSLGTSGWSTYNEQFF; j_gene: TRBJ2-1; v_gene: TRBV11-2; d_gene: TRBD2; abundance: NA
CDR3nt: TGCGCCAGCAGTGAGCAGGGGGTTCGGTCACCCCTCCACTTT; CDR3aa: CASSEQGVRSPLHF; j_gene: TRBJ1-6; v_gene: TRBV10-2; d_gene: TRBD1; abundance: NA
CDR3nt: TGCGCCAGCAGCTTGAACCAGGAGCAGTACTTC; CDR3aa: CASSLNQEQYF; j_gene: TRBJ2-7; v_gene: TRBV5-1; d_gene: NA; abundance: NA
CDR3nt: TGTGCCACGGGACTAGCGGGAATAAAAATCGGGGAGCTGTTTTTT; CDR3aa: CATGLAGIKIGELFF; j_gene: TRBJ2-2; v_gene: TRBV15; d_gene: TRBD2; abundance: NA
CDR3nt: TGTGCCAGCAGCGTAGAGAAAGCGGGAGTTCGGAATGAGCAGTTCTTC; CDR3aa: CASSVEKAGVRNEQFF; j_gene: TRBJ2-1; v_gene: TRBV9; d_gene: TRBD2; abundance: NA
CDR3nt: TGTGCCTGGAGTGGTGGCAGCACTGAAGCTTTCTTT; CDR3aa: CAWSGGSTEAFF; j_gene: TRBJ1-1; v_gene: TRBV30; d_gene: NA; abundance: NA